This T cell receptor beta chain comes out of a study of blood T cell repertoires in COVID-19 (dated by TCRdb to 2018 to 2021). Background for the entire study: Samples covering the acute and convalescent phases of COVID-19 were provided by collaborators in the United States, Italy and Spain. The material from the prospective study consisted of cDNA or gDNA derived from T cells, B-cell-depleted T cells, or PBMCs. Deeply sampled blood TCRbeta repertoires from subjects exposed to, actively infected with, or recovered from COVID-19 were included in the dataset. A freely available public database, intended as a resource for researchers studying the immune response to SARS-CoV-2, is where the repertoires were released. Samples were obtained from the ongoing ImmuneRACE study (first 160 participants) and from about 1,300 subjects provided by 6 global collaborators. Nearly every sample came with metadata listing a de-identified subject ID, COVID-19 status, age in years and sex. Where available, HLA class I and class II types were obtained from metadata supplied by the sample provider rather than from assay-based typing.

TCRbeta CDR3 regions were amplified from genomic DNA using the immunoSEQ Assay, a bias-controlled multiplex PCR. Regarding the original processing steps: The number of nucleated cells in each sample was estimated by amplification of reference gene primers within the assay. To quantify the absolute abundance of each unique TCRbeta CDR3 rearrangement, sequence reads were collapsed and filtered. Productive Simpson clonality was computed per sample as the square root of Simpson's diversity index over productive rearrangements. The clones in this table, taken by TCRdb from immuneACCESS, are in-frame only. Not every clone is retained; where verified, under half of the shortfall comes from an unresolved V gene, and the cause of the rest is unknown. The DNA gave D and trimming, while V, J and clone size come from that table. The sample table holds roughly 120,000 clones, of which about 88% were seen once. The ten largest clones represent less than 1.5% of the sample.

The research as a whole found: How much clinical and demographic metadata was included differed by source and by participant, and the metadata was provided uncurated.

Collaborating institutions collected whole blood in K2EDTA tubes following their own protocols. For TCRbeta analysis, collaborators shipped samples as frozen whole blood, isolated PBMCs, or DNA extracted from either of those sample types. The junction shows trimming of 4 bases on V and 2 bases on J, and the gene matches do not reach 5 bases of it. The CDR3 covers 17 residues, taking in both the cysteine and the phenylalanine. The only DNA kept is the CDR3, 51 bases in frame from the first base. As encoded in the germline V gene, CDR1 is KGHDR while CDR2 is SFDVKD. This clone has more than one count but fewer than ten. Its recognized antigen is unknown. Nothing much larger sits one base from this clone, and base qualities are not available.

The sample consisted of peripheral blood. The chain is assembled from TRBV24-1 and TRBJ2-3; a stretch of 13 junction bases matches TRBD2. The TCR was taken from a man aged 40-55 years with acute or convalescent COVID-19. The DNA sequence is as follows: TGTGCCACCAGTGAGCGGACTAGCGGGAGAACCACAGATACGCAGTATTTT. Its translation reads: CATSERTSGRTTDTQYF.